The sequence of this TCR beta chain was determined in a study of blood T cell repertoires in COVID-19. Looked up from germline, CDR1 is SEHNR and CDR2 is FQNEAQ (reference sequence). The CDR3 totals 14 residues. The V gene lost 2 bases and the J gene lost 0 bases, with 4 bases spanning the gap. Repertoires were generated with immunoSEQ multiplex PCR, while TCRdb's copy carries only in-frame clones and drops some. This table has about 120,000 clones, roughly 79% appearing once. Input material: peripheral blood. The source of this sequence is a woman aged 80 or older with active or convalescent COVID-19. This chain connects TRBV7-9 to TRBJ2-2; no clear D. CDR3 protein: CASSLSSNTGELFF. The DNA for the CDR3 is TGTGCCAGCAGCTTAAGCTCGAACACCGGGGAGCTGTTTTTT.